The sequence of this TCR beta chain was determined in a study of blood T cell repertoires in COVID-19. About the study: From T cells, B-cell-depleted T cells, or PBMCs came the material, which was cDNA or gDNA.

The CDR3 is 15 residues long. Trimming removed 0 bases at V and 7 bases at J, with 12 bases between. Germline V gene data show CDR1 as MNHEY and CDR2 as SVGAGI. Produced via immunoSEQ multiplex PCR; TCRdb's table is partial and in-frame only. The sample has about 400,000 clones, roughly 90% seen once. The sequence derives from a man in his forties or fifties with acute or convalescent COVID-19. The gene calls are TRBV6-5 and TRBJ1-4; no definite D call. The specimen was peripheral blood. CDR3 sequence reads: CASSYSPPRGEKLFF. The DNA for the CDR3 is TGTGCCAGCAGTTACTCCCCGCCTCGGGGTGAAAAACTGTTTTTT.